The 26 T cell receptor beta chains reported below all come from one sample, sequenced in a study of neurological immune-mediated disorders. TCRdb re-called the 5' RACE reads with MiXCR, one entry per CDR3 protein. This table has roughly 30,000 distinct CDR3 sequences, 4.6% appearing once. The sequenced sample consisted of PBMCs. The receptors stem from a young man in good health.

This clonotype was seen repeatedly, ten times or more. The chain joins TRBV7-3 to TRBJ1-1; D gene unclear. Trimming removed 5 bases at V and 0 bases at J, with 13 bases between. The CDR3 consists of 15 residues. Germline CDR1 and CDR2: SGHTA and FQGTGA. The DNA of the CDR3 is TGTGCCAGCAGCCCCTCCCCGATTATGAACACTGAAGCTTTCTTT. Protein: CASSPSPIMNTEAFF.

This clonotype showed up many times. The chain uses TRBV18 and TRBJ2-7, with no clear D. The CDR3 loop spans 12 amino acids. Germline assignment: CDR1 KGHSH and CDR2 LQKENI. Trimming took off 4 bases at V and 2 bases at J, with 6 bases between the two ends. CDR3 nucleotides: TGTGCCAGCTCACAGGGAACCTACGAGCAGTACTTC. This gives the protein CASSQGTYEQYF. Filled out from reference TRBV18 and TRBJ2-7, the complete variable domain reads NAGVMQNPRHLVRRRGQEARLRCSPMKGHSHVYWYRQLPEEGLKFMVYLQKENIIDESGMPKERFSAEFPKEGPSILRIQQVVRGDSAAYFCASSQGTYEQYFGPGTRLTVT.

Ten or more counts support this clonotype. The chain has TRBV6-5 and TRBJ1-4; 7 nucleotides align to TRBD1. The germline CDR1 and CDR2 sequences are MNHEY and SVGAGI. The CDR3 runs 16 residues. V dropped 0 bases and J dropped 5; count of bases not matched to a gene: 6. The CDR3 protein is CASSYSVGQQNEKLFF. The CDR3, as DNA: TGTGCCAGCAGTTACTCTGTGGGACAGCAAAATGAAAAACTGTTTTTT.

This clonotype was counted ten times or more. V gene TRBV7-6 combines with J gene TRBJ2-2; weak D call: TRBD1 (6 bases). The CDR3 is 16 residues long. Germline CDR1 SGHVS, CDR2 FNYEAQ. The germline V and J ends were trimmed by 4 bases and 4 bases, with 16 bases remaining between them. CDR3 region: CASSSSSGAVTGELFF. Written as DNA, the CDR3 is TGTGCCAGCAGCTCGAGCTCAGGGGCGGTCACCGGGGAGCTGTTTTTT.

This clonotype has at least ten counts. The rearrangement uses TRBV19 and TRBJ1-5, with D possibly being TRBD1 (5 bases). The ends were cut back, 6 bases at V and 0 bases at J, with 12 bases in the middle. Looked up from germline, CDR1 is LNHDA and CDR2 is SQIVND (reference sequence). This CDR3 comprises 15 residues. The CDR3 loop is CASRPRGTSNQPQHF. CDR3 DNA sequence: TGTGCCAGTAGGCCACGGGGGACTAGCAATCAGCCCCAGCATTTT.

This clonotype was picked up many times. The chain combines TRBV3-1 with TRBJ2-7, with D unclear. CDR1 LGHDT and CDR2 YNNKEL come from the germline V gene (reference sequence). V gave up 0 bases and J gave up 2 bases, with 8 bases separating them. There are 14 residues in the CDR3. DNA for the CDR3: TGTGCCAGCAGCCAAGATCACAGCACCTACGAGCAGTACTTC. It translates to CASSQDHSTYEQYF.

This clonotype has a count of ten or more. The chain has TRBV20-1 and TRBJ1-3, with TRBD1 matching 7 bases. Per the germline V gene, CDR1 is DFQATT and CDR2 is SNEGSKA (reference sequence). The CDR3 covers 14 residues. The trim removed 3 bases at V and 1 base at J, leaving 3 bases unmatched. The CDR3 DNA follows: TGCAGTGCTAGCCCGACAGGGTCTGGAAACACCATATATTTT. It translates to CSASPTGSGNTIYF.

This clonotype was seen many times. This chain uses TRBV20-1 with TRBJ2-2; D not certain. The CDR3 totals 15 residues. CDR1 is DFQATT, CDR2 SNEGSKA, per germline (reference sequence). V was shortened by 5 bases and J by 5 bases, with 18 bases between the two germline ends. CDR3 protein: CSAFVSLGITGELFF. The CDR3 DNA reads as TGCAGTGCTTTTGTTAGTTTAGGGATTACCGGGGAGCTGTTTTTT.

This clonotype has at least ten counts. The rearrangement uses TRBV7-8 and TRBJ2-5; perhaps TRBD2 as D (6 bases). Germline V gene data show CDR1 as SGHVS and CDR2 as FQNEAQ. The CDR3 runs 17 residues. V was cut by 3 bases and J by 2 bases, with 19 bases left in between. This CDR3 is CASSFSTGTRWQETQYF. CDR3 DNA sequence: TGTGCCAGCAGCTTCTCAACCGGGACTCGGTGGCAAGAGACCCAGTACTTC.

This clonotype was observed at least ten times. The CDR3 nucleotides read TGCAGCGTTGGAGGCCGGGGTCCGAGCTACGAGCAGTACTTC. It is translated as CSVGGRGPSYEQYF. The chain couples TRBV29-1 to TRBJ2-7; D might be TRBD2 (5 bases). The germline CDR1 and CDR2 sequences are SQVTM and ANQGSEA. Trimming left V 4 bases short and J 3 bases short, with 16 bases between. This CDR3 is built from 14 residues.

This clonotype was detected many times. CDR3 nucleotides: TGTGCCAGCAGCCGAGGGGGCTCCTACGAGCAGTACTTC. This translates into CASSRGGSYEQYF. The rearrangement uses TRBV12-3 or TRBV12-4 and TRBJ2-7; perhaps TRBD1 as D (6 bases). The CDR3 length is 13 residues. Between the trimmed V and J ends, which lost 6 bases and 0 bases, there was a span of 9 bases.

This clonotype was detected many times. This rearrangement joins TRBV6-6 to TRBJ1-1; no reliable D call. CDR3 length equals 14 residues. Trimming stripped 6 bases from V and 0 bases from J, with 11 bases between. CDR1 and CDR2 from the germline V gene are MNHNY and SVGAGI (reference sequence). The chain's CDR3 is CASRKSPMNTEAFF. CDR3 DNA: TGTGCCAGCAGGAAGAGTCCTATGAACACTGAAGCTTTCTTT.

In this sample, this clonotype turned up many times. CDR3 DNA sequence: TGTGCCTGGGGACAGTACTATGGCTACACCTTC. Its protein is CAWGQYYGYTF. The chain employs TRBV30 and TRBJ1-2; perhaps TRBD1 as D (6 bases). The CDR3 is made up of 11 amino acids. Trimming removed 5 bases at V and 3 bases at J, with 7 bases between. Germline V lookup: CDR1 GTSNPN, CDR2 SVGIG (reference sequence).

This clonotype was recorded at least ten times. The chain recombines TRBV27 with TRBJ2-3; 13 bases are a match to TRBD2. This CDR3 comprises 16 residues. The V and J ends lost 7 bases and 0 bases, in that order; junction bases with no gene match: 4. The germline V gene encodes CDR1 MNHEY and CDR2 SMNVEV (reference sequence). The CDR3 nucleotides read TGTGCCAGCATTGAGACTAGCGGGGGGAGCACAGATACGCAGTATTTT. Translating it yields CASIETSGGSTDTQYF.

Many counts were recorded for this clonotype. This chain joins TRBV12-3 or TRBV12-4 and TRBJ2-1, with D hard to call. The V end lost 6 bases, the J end lost 6 bases, and 6 bases lay between the germline ends. The CDR3 length is 11 residues. CDR3 nucleotide sequence: TGTGCCAGCAGCCTCCTCAATGAGCAGTTCTTC. Protein sequence: CASSLLNEQFF.

This clonotype was detected many times. The chain is built from TRBV25-1 and TRBJ1-4; TRBD1 might be the D (5 bases). The CDR3 has 14 residues. Looked up from germline, CDR1 is MGHDK and CDR2 is SYGVNS. The ends were cut back, 4 bases at V and 5 bases at J, with 11 bases in the middle. Written as DNA, the CDR3 is TGTGCCAGCAGTGCCAGGGTGCACAATGAAAAACTGTTTTTT. Residues: CASSARVHNEKLFF. Drawing the rest from reference TRBV25-1 and TRBJ1-4, the complete variable domain is EADIYQTPRYLVIGTGKKITLECSQTMGHDKMYWYQQDPGMELHLIHYSYGVNSTEKGDLSSESTVSRIRTEHFPLTLESARPSHTSQYLCASSARVHNEKLFFGSGTQLSVL.

This clonotype showed up many times. V and J are TRBV20-1 and TRBJ2-1; maybe TRBD2 (6 bases). Per germline, CDR1 DFQATT and CDR2 SNEGSKA (reference sequence). The CDR3 totals 13 residues. Trimming shortened V by 6 bases and J by 6 bases, and 15 bases separated the two germline ends. The CDR3 reads CSARGTISNEQFF. As DNA, the CDR3 is TGCAGTGCGCGGGGCACCATATCCAATGAGCAGTTCTTC.

This clonotype was seen a few times. The chain recombines TRBV4-2 with TRBJ1-4, with D unresolved. Germline-derived CDR1 and CDR2 are LGHNA and YNFKEQ. Trimming left V 1 base short and J 7 bases short, with 10 bases between. This CDR3 has 14 amino acids. CDR3 DNA: TGTGCCAGCAGCCAAGGGCAGGCGTTTGAAAAACTGTTTTTT. Its protein product is CASSQGQAFEKLFF.

At least ten counts were recorded for this clonotype. The rearrangement links TRBV6-2 or TRBV6-3 to TRBJ2-7; D is perhaps TRBD2 (6 bases). This CDR3 is built from 12 residues. In germline, CDR1 is MNHEY, CDR2 SVGEGT. V was cut by 9 bases and J by 1 base, with 10 bases left in between. CDR3 nucleotide sequence: TGTGCCAGTGGGGCGGGATCCTACGAGCAGTACTTC. The encoded protein is CASGAGSYEQYF.

This clonotype was counted many times. The chain recombines TRBV12-3 or TRBV12-4 with TRBJ1-1; no clear D gene. The CDR3 loop spans 15 amino acids. V lost 2 bases and J lost 1, with 11 bases in between. The CDR3 spells CASSLLSEGNTEAFF. In DNA, the CDR3 is TGTGCCAGCAGTTTACTTTCTGAGGGGAACACTGAAGCTTTCTTT.

This clonotype was seen ten or more times. The gene calls are TRBV20-1 and TRBJ2-7; D is tentatively TRBD1 or TRBD2 (6 bases each). This CDR3 region has 13 residues. V lost 5 bases and J 2 bases, leaving 13 bases between the germline ends. Germline V lookup: CDR1 DFQATT, CDR2 SNEGSKA (reference sequence). DNA of the CDR3: TGCAGTGCTGCCTCGGGGGCCCCCTACGAGCAGTACTTC. Encoded protein: CSAASGAPYEQYF.

This clonotype was seen repeatedly, ten times or more. The rearrangement joins TRBV20-1 to TRBJ1-1; the D is unclear. The germline V gene has CDR1 DFQATT and CDR2 SNEGSKA (reference sequence). Deletions cut 5 bases from V and 8 bases from J, with 12 bases between. The CDR3 sequence is 11 residues long. CDR3 residues: CSALRTVEAFF. The CDR3 DNA sequence: TGCAGTGCTTTAAGGACGGTCGAAGCTTTCTTT.

This clonotype was seen ten or more times. The chain joins TRBV12-3 or TRBV12-4 to TRBJ2-6, with D possibly TRBD1 on 5 matching bases. V lost 2 bases to trimming and J lost 2 bases, with 7 bases between them. The length of the CDR3 is 15 residues. In DNA, the CDR3 is TGTGCCAGCAGTTTAAGGGGCGCTGGGGCCAACGTCCTGACTTTC. Translated: CASSLRGAGANVLTF.

This clonotype was observed many times. V is TRBV9 and J is TRBJ2-7; D is unresolved. Germline CDR1 and CDR2: SGDLS and YYNGEE. CDR3 length equals 13 residues. V was shortened by 3 bases and J by 6 bases, with 13 bases between the two germline ends. CDR3 residues: CASSADWAGEQYF. The DNA of the CDR3 is TGTGCCAGCAGCGCAGACTGGGCAGGCGAGCAGTACTTC.

This clonotype has at least ten counts. The rearrangement links TRBV5-1 to TRBJ1-1; 7 bases map to TRBD1. There are 13 residues in the CDR3. In germline, CDR1 is SGHRS, CDR2 YFSETQ. V dropped 2 bases and J dropped 4; count of bases not matched to a gene: 2. CDR3: CASSLDRVTEAFF. The CDR3 DNA reads as TGCGCCAGCAGCTTAGACAGGGTCACTGAAGCTTTCTTT.

This clonotype came up many times. The chain has TRBV6-2 or TRBV6-3 and TRBJ2-7; possible D gene TRBD1, 6 bases. V was clipped by 2 bases and J by 2 bases, with 10 bases between them. Looked up from germline, CDR1 is MNHEY and CDR2 is SVGEGT. There are 14 residues in the CDR3. CDR3 amino acids: CASSYGQPPYEQYF. The CDR3 DNA sequence: TGTGCCAGCAGTTACGGACAGCCACCCTACGAGCAGTACTTC.